Listed here are 19 T cell receptor beta chains from one sample, sequenced in a study of blood T cells in healthy people across ages. Together with a sample-barcoded 5' primer, a J-beta primer mix was included in a second PCR lasting roughly 6 to 12 cycles. TCRdb passed the 5' RACE reads through MiXCR, listing each CDR3 protein once. The table shows hundreds of thousands of distinct CDR3 sequences, with more than 40% occurring only once. The sequenced sample was blood. The receptors were sampled from a man aged 55 to 70 in good health.

V is TRBV6-2 or TRBV6-3 and J is TRBJ2-7; tentative D call: TRBD2 (6 bases). CDR1 and CDR2 from the germline V gene are MNHEY and SVGEGT. The CDR3 is 13 residues long. The V end lost 6 bases, the J end lost 2 bases, and 11 bases lay between the germline ends. CDR3 DNA sequence: TGTGCCAGCAGCGGGGACTCTGCCTACGAGCAGTACTTC. It translates to CASSGDSAYEQYF.

This clonotype came up a few times. The gene calls are TRBV20-1 and TRBJ2-1; the D is unclear. Trimming left V 3 bases short and J 0 bases short, with 9 bases between. The CDR3 sequence is 14 residues long. Germline V lookup: CDR1 DFQATT, CDR2 SNEGSKA (reference sequence). The CDR3 sequence is CSARDHLSYNEQFF. The DNA of the CDR3 is TGCAGTGCTAGGGACCACCTCTCCTACAATGAGCAGTTCTTC.

This clonotype appeared many times. The chain uses TRBV20-1 and TRBJ2-5; possible D gene TRBD1, 5 bases. Germline values: CDR1 DFQATT, CDR2 SNEGSKA (reference sequence). The V end was cut by 2 bases, the J end by 4 bases, with 17 bases between. The CDR3 loop spans 15 amino acids. CDR3 bases: TGCAGTGCTAGAAGGGGCTATCCGGAGACAGAGACCCAGTACTTC. It codes for CSARRGYPETETQYF.

In this sample, this clonotype turned up a few times. The rearrangement uses TRBV6-5 and TRBJ1-6; D unresolved. The CDR3 has 13 amino acids. Trimming removed 5 bases at V and 9 bases at J, with 11 bases between. Germline assignment: CDR1 MNHEY and CDR2 SVGAGI. CDR3 in DNA: TGTGCCAGCAGTCCTATCCCGGTTTCACCCCTCCACTTT. This encodes CASSPIPVSPLHF.

V is TRBV12-3 or TRBV12-4 and J is TRBJ2-4; D may match TRBD1 or TRBD2 (6 bases each). Matching the DNA end better, TRBJ2-7 makes the J call doubtful. CDR3 length: 13 residues. The CDR3 nucleotides are TGTGCCAGCAGCCCGGGGGCTTGGGACGAGCAGTACTTC. Residues: CASSPGAWDEQYF.

A few counts support this clonotype. This chain uses TRBV5-6 with TRBJ2-7; D call uncertain. Per germline, CDR1 SGHDT and CDR2 YYEEEE. Trimming pared 0 bases from V and 3 bases from J, leaving 10 bases between. This CDR3 has 14 residues. The CDR3 nucleotides are TGTGCCAGCAGCTTGGTGGCAAACCTCTACGAGCAGTACTTC. Protein: CASSLVANLYEQYF.

As to this clonotype: A much larger clone lies a single base off, so this may be a read error. Likely a read error: the CDR3 ends without its conserved phenylalanine or tryptophan. The chain recombines TRBV10-3 with TRBJ2-5, with D hard to call. CDR3 size: 15 residues. Looked up from germline, CDR1 is ENHRY and CDR2 is SYGVKD. The V end was cut by 0 bases, the J end by 3 bases, with 11 bases between. CDR3 region: CAISESIKGEETQYV. The CDR3 bases are TGTGCCATCAGTGAGTCGATCAAGGGTGAAGAGACCCAGTACGTC.

The V gene is TRBV4-1, the J gene TRBJ2-7; the D gene is possibly TRBD1 (6 bases). Deletions cut 2 bases from V and 2 bases from J, with 10 bases between. CDR3 length equals 14 residues. Germline V gene sequence: CDR1 MGHRA, CDR2 YSYEKL. CDR3 sequence reads: CASSQPTGPYEQYF. CDR3 DNA: TGCGCCAGCAGCCAACCGACAGGTCCCTACGAGCAGTACTTC.

In this sample, this clonotype turned up a few times. The chain is built from TRBV5-1 and TRBJ2-1, with D uncertain. The germline V and J ends were trimmed by 2 bases and 5 bases, with 11 bases remaining between them. The CDR3 spans 14 residues. Germline V gene data show CDR1 as SGHRS and CDR2 as YFSETQ. DNA for the CDR3: TGCGCCAGCAGCTTTTTGGAAGGAAACAATGAGCAGTTCTTC. Translation: CASSFLEGNNEQFF. The entire variable domain, with the rest obtained from reference TRBV5-1 and TRBJ2-1, is as follows: KAGVTQTPRYLIKTRGQQVTLSCSPISGHRSVSWYQQTPGQGLQFLFEYFSETQRNKGNFPGRFSGRQFSNSRSEMNVSTLELGDSALYLCASSFLEGNNEQFFGPGTRLTVL.

V is TRBV28 and J is TRBJ2-1; a possible D gene is TRBD1 (5 bases). The J call may be mistaken, given a closer DNA end match to TRBJ2-7. The germline gives CDR1 MDHEN, CDR2 SYDVKM. The length of the CDR3 is 14 residues. The CDR3 coding sequence is TGTGCCAGCAGTTTCAGGGTCTCCTACAATGAGCAGTACTTC. Its translation: CASSFRVSYNEQYF.

The chain joins TRBV7-2 to TRBJ1-2, with unresolved D. Per the germline V gene, CDR1 is SGHTA and CDR2 is FQGNSA. Trimming stripped 9 bases from V and 0 bases from J, with 8 bases between. CDR3 length equals 12 residues. DNA of the CDR3: TGTGCCAGTACGGTTCCTAACTATGGCTACACCTTC. It encodes CASTVPNYGYTF.

The DNA for the CDR3 is TGCAGTGCCGCACCGACGGGACTGACCATCTACAATGAGCAGTTCTTC. Amino acids: CSAAPTGLTIYNEQFF. The chain has TRBV20-1 and TRBJ2-1; maybe TRBD2 (6 bases). Deletions cut 6 bases from V and 3 bases from J, with 21 bases between. This CDR3 is 16 amino acids long. Germline V gene sequence: CDR1 DFQATT, CDR2 SNEGSKA (reference sequence).

This clonotype was recorded a few times. V gene TRBV6-2 or TRBV6-3 combines with J gene TRBJ2-5, with D tentatively TRBD1 (5 bases). V was trimmed by 0 bases and J by 1 base, leaving 12 bases between them. This CDR3 contains 16 residues. The V gene's germline CDR1 is MNHEY and CDR2 SVGEGT. The CDR3 region has the DNA TGTGCCAGCAGTTACTCAGGCAAGGGGTTCCAAGAGACCCAGTACTTC. Its protein is CASSYSGKGFQETQYF.

A few counts support this clonotype. The rearrangement uses TRBV7-9 and TRBJ2-1, with D possibly being TRBD2 (5 bases). This CDR3 has 12 amino acids. Trimming removed 8 bases at V and 8 bases at J, with 13 bases between. Germline loops: CDR1 SEHNR, CDR2 FQNEAQ (reference sequence). The CDR3 DNA reads as TGTGCCAGCCACCGACTACGGGATGAGCAGTTCTTC. This sequence encodes CASHRLRDEQFF. Variable domain in full (rest from reference TRBV7-9 and TRBJ2-1): DTGVSQNPRHKITKRGQNVTFRCDPISEHNRLYWYRQTLGQGPEFLTYFQNEAQLEKSRLLSDRFSAERPKGSFSTLEIQRTEQGDSAMYLCASHRLRDEQFFGPGTRLTVL.

As regards this clonotype: One end of the junction does not line up with germline, which may come from a read error. The chain carries TRBV30 and TRBJ1-2; unclear D gene. This CDR3 is 12 amino acids long. Germline V gene lookup returns CDR1 GTSNPN and CDR2 SVGIG (reference sequence). CDR3 protein: CAGSPGSGGYTF. For the CDR3, the DNA is TGTGCCGGGAGTCCTGGTAGCGGTGGCTACACCTTC.

This clonotype was picked up a small number of times. The genes are TRBV3-1 and TRBJ2-2; TRBD1 is a possible D gene (5 bases). Germline loops: CDR1 LGHDT, CDR2 YNNKEL (reference sequence). The CDR3 is made up of 15 amino acids. V was clipped by 5 bases and J by 4 bases, with 14 bases between them. This CDR3 is CASSETARGTGELFF. The CDR3 bases are TGTGCCAGCAGCGAGACAGCTCGAGGCACCGGGGAGCTGTTTTTT.

This clonotype was seen only a few times. The V gene is TRBV5-6, the J gene TRBJ2-1; 10 bases line up with TRBD2. Germline loops: CDR1 SGHDT, CDR2 YYEEEE. The CDR3 consists of 16 residues. The V and J ends lost 7 bases and 0 bases, in that order; junction bases with no gene match: 7. The CDR3 sequence is CASLKRGGTSYNEQFF. Here the CDR3 DNA reads TGTGCCAGCCTCAAGCGGGGGGGGACCTCCTACAATGAGCAGTTCTTC. The variable domain in full, with the rest retrieved from reference TRBV5-6 and TRBJ2-1, is DAGVTQSPTHLIKTRGQQVTLRCSPKSGHDTVSWYQQALGQGPQFIFQYYEEEERQRGNFPDRFSGHQFPNYSSELNVNALLLGDSALYLCASLKRGGTSYNEQFFGPGTRLTVL.

CDR3 loop: CASSPGTVPHTGELFF. In DNA, the CDR3 is TGTGCCAGCAGCCCAGGGACAGTCCCCCACACCGGGGAGCTGTTTTTT. The genes are TRBV7-3 and TRBJ2-2; TRBD1 agrees at 7 bases. Germline V gene data show CDR1 as SGHTA and CDR2 as FQGTGA. V was clipped by 5 bases and J by 3 bases; unmatched bases: 9. The CDR3 is 16 amino acids.

This clonotype was found a few times. The rearrangement links TRBV7-8 to TRBJ2-3, with a possible D match to TRBD2 (7 bases). CDR3 length: 14 residues. The V gene's germline CDR1 is SGHVS and CDR2 FQNEAQ. V was trimmed by 3 bases and J by 7 bases, leaving 14 bases between them. The CDR3 spells CASSLGGGSNTQYF. CDR3 DNA: TGTGCCAGCAGCTTGGGCGGGGGCTCGAATACGCAGTATTTT.